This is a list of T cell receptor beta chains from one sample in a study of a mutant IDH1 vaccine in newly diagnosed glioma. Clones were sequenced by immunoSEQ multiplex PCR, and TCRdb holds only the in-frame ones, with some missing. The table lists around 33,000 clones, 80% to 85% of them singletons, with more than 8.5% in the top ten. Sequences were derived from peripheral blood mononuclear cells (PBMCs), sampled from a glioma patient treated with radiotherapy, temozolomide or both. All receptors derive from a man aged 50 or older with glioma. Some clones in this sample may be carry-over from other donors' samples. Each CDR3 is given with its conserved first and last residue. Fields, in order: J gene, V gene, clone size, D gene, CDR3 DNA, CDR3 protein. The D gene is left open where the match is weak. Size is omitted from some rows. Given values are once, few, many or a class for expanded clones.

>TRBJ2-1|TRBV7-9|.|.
TGTGCCAGCAGCGTCCGTGGGGGCGACGCCTACAATGAGCAGTTCTTC
CASSVRGGDAYNEQFF
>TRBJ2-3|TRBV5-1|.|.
TGCGCCAGCAGCGGGGACACTCCTAGCACAGATACGCAGTATTTT
CASSGDTPSTDTQYF
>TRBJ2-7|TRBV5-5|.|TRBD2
TGTGCCAGCGCCTGGGCGGGGGGCGGCTACGAGCAGTACTTC
CASAWAGGGYEQYF
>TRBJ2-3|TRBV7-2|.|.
TGTGCCAGCAGCTTAGATCCTGCGGGTGATACGCAGTATTTT
CASSLDPAGDTQYF
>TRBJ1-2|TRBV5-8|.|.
TGTGCCAGCAGCTTGGCCTTGGAGGGGGGCGGCTACACCTTC
CASSLALEGGGYTF
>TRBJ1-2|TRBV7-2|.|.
TGTGCCAGCAGCTTAAATGAGGACCACCATTATGGCTACACCTTC
CASSLNEDHHYGYTF
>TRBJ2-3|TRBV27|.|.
TGTGCCACCTCCAAATTCGGTAACACAGATACGCAGTATTTT
CATSKFGNTDTQYF
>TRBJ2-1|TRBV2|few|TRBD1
TGTGCCGGGCCTCGACAGGGCTCCTACAATGAGCAGTTCTTC
CAGPRQGSYNEQFF
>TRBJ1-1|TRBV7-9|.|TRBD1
TGTGCCAGCAGCTTACCCCGGACAGGGGGCGCGAACACCGAAGCTTTCTTT
CASSLPRTGGANTEAFF
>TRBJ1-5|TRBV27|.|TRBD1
TGTGCCAGCAGCCTACAGGGAGGGGGCCAGCCCCAGCATTTT
CASSLQGGGQPQHF
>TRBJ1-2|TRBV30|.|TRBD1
TGTGCCTGGAACCCAGGGGGGGGAAACTATGGCTACACCTTC
CAWNPGGGNYGYTF
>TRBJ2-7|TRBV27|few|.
TGTGCCAGCATTAGGGACGAGCAGTACTTC
CASIRDEQYF
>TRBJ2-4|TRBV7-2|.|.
TGTGCCAGCAGCTTAGCAGTTTCCTCCCCGGGAAACATTCAGTACTTC
CASSLAVSSPGNIQYF
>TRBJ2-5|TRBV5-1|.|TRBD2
TGCGCCAGCAGCCCCGGGACTAGCATGGGAGAGACCCAGTACTTC
CASSPGTSMGETQYF
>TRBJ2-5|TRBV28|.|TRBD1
TGTGCCAGCAGTCCAGGGGGATCACAAGAGACCCAGTACTTC
CASSPGGSQETQYF
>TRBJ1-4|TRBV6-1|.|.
TGTGCCAGCGGGGGGCACCATGCAACTAATGAAAAACTGTTTTTT
CASGGHHATNEKLFF
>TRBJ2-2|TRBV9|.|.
TGTGCCAGCAGCGTTAATGCAGCGGCGAACACCGGGGAGCTGTTTTTT
CASSVNAAANTGELFF
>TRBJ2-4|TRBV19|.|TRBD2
TGTGCCAGTGGGGTTGGGGGGGTAGCCAAAAACATTCAGTACTTC
CASGVGGVAKNIQYF
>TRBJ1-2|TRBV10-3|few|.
TGTGCCCTCGCATCGAGGGAGAACTATGGCTACACCTTC
CALASRENYGYTF
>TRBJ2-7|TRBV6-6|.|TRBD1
TGTGCCAGCAGTTACTCACCGGGACAGGGTAGTGAGCAGTACTTC
CASSYSPGQGSEQYF
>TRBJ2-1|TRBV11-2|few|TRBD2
TGTGCCAGCAGCTTTGAGGGACTACCGTACAATGAGCAGTTCTTC
CASSFEGLPYNEQFF
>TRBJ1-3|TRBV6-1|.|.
TGTGCCAGCAGTACAGGGTCTGGAAACACCATATATTTT
CASSTGSGNTIYF
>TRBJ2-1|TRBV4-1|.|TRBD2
TGCGCCAGCAGCCATCAAGGGACTAGCGTTGGCAATGAGCAGTTCTTC
CASSHQGTSVGNEQFF
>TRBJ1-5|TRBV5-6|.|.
TGTGCCAGCAGCTTGGCCCAGGGGCAGCCCCAGCATTTT
CASSLAQGQPQHF
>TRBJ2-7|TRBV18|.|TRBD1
TGTGCCAGCTCACTCGACAGGGGGTACGAGCAGTACTTC
CASSLDRGYEQYF
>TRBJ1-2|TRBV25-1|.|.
TGTGCCAGCAGTGAAGTAGGTTTCGACTATGGCTACACCTTC
CASSEVGFDYGYTF
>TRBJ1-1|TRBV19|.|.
TGTGCCAGTAGTATTACGGGGAACACTGAAGCTTTCTTT
CASSITGNTEAFF
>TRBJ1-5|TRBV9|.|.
TGTGCCAGCAGCCTTACAGGGTCTAGCAATCAGCCCCAGCATTTT
CASSLTGSSNQPQHF
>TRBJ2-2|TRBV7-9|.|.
TGTGCCAGCAGCTTAACTCACCAGGGGAGGGGGGAGCTGTTTTTT
CASSLTHQGRGELFF
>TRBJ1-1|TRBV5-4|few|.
TGTGCCAGCAGCCCCCGCAGGACGAACACTGAAGCTTTCTTT
CASSPRRTNTEAFF
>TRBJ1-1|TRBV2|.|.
TGTGCCAGCAGTGTAAGCGGCAACACTGAAGCTTTCTTT
CASSVSGNTEAFF
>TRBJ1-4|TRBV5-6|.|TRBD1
TGTGCCAGCAGCAACGGGACAGGGGGCCATGAAAAACTGTTTTTT
CASSNGTGGHEKLFF
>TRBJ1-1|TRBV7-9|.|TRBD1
TGTGCCAGCAGCCTGACAGGGGGCTCGAACACTGAAGCTTTCTTT
CASSLTGGSNTEAFF